The entry that follows covers one TCR beta chain sequence. Its antigen remains unidentified. The data stem from a study of cytomegalovirus exposure and HLA in healthy donors. Study-wide context: Caucasian-associated ancestry cluster membership applied to under 85% of 398 genotyped donors.

This CDR3 has 15 amino acids. Between the trimmed V and J ends, which lost 5 bases and 2 bases, there was a span of 14 bases. Germline V gene sequence: CDR1 SGHKS, CDR2 YYEKEE (reference sequence). The PCR had 60 Vbeta and 13 Jbeta primers. Here immunoSEQ multiplex PCR was the method, and the copy in TCRdb shows in-frame clones only, minus some. This table has 90,000 to 130,000 clones, about three quarters appearing once. The study, taken as a whole, reports: The authors later found HLA-associated TCR beta chains more clonally expanded than equally common others. Specificity of a few CMV-associated chains for CMV antigens was verified in vitro.

Material: PBMCs. This sequence originates from a woman aged 55-69 years in good health and CMV-seropositive. The chain has TRBV5-5 and TRBJ2-1, with a weak D call TRBD2 (6 bases). The CDR3 DNA sequence: TGTGCCAGCAGGGAAGCGGGTCGGCCCTACAATGAGCAGTTCTTC. Its protein is CASREAGRPYNEQFF.